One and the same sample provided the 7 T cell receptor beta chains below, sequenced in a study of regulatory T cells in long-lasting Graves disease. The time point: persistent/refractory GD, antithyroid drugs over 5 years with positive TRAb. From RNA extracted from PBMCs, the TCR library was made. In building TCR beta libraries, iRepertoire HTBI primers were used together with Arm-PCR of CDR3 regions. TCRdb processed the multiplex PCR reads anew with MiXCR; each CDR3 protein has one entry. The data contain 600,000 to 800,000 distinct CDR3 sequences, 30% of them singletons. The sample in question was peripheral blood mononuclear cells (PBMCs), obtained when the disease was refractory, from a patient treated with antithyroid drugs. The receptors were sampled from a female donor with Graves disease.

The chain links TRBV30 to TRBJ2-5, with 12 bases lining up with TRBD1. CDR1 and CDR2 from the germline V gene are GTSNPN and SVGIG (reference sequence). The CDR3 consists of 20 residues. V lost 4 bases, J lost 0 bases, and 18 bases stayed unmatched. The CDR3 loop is CAWKLGPGQGAGWYQETQYF. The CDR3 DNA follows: TGTGCCTGGAAATTGGGTCCGGGACAGGGGGCGGGTTGGTACCAAGAGACCCAGTACTTC.

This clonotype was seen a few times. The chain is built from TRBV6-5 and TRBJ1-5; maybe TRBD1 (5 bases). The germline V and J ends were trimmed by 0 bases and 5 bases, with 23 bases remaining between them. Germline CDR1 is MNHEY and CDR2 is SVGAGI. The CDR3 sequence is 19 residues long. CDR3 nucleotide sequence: TGTGCCAGCAGTTACTCGTTTCGATCCCCGGCAGGGAGTTATCAGCCCCAGCATTTT. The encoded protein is CASSYSFRSPAGSYQPQHF.

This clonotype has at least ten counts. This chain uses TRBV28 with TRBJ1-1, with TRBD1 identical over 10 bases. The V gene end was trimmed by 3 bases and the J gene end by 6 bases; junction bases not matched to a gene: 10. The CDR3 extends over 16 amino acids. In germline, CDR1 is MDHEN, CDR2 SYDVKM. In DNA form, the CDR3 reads TGTGCCAGCAGTTTCAACCAAGGGACAGGGGAGGCTGAAGCTTTCTTT. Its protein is CASSFNQGTGEAEAFF. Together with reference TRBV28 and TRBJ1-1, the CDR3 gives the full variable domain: DVKVTQSSRYLVKRTGEKVFLECVQDMDHENMFWYRQDPGLGLRLIYFSYDVKMKEKGDIPEGYSVSREKKERFSLILESASTNQTSMYLCASSFNQGTGEAEAFFGQGTRLTVV.

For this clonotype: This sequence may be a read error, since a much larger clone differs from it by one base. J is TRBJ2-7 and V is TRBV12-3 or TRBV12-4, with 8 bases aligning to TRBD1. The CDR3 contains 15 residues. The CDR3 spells CAGSHRGEGPGQQYF. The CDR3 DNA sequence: TGTGCCGGCAGTCACAGGGGGGAAGGGCCGGGCCAGCAGTACTTC.

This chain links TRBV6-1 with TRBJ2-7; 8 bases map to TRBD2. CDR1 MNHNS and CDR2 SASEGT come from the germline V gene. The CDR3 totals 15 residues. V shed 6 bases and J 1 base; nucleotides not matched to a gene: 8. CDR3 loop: CASRISGTGSYEQYF. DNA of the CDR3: TGTGCCAGCAGGATTAGCGGGACGGGGTCCTACGAGCAGTACTTC.

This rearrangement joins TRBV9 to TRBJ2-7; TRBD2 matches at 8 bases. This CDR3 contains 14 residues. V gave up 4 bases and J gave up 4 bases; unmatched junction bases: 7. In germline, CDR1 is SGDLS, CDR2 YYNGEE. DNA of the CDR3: TGTGCCAGCAGCCGGGGAGCGGGAGTATACGAGCAGTACTTC. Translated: CASSRGAGVYEQYF.

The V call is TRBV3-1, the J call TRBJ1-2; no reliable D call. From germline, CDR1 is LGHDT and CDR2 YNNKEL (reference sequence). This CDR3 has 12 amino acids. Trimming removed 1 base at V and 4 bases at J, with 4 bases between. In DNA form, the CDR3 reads TGTGCCAGCAGCCAAGCGCTCTATGGCTACACCTTC. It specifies CASSQALYGYTF.